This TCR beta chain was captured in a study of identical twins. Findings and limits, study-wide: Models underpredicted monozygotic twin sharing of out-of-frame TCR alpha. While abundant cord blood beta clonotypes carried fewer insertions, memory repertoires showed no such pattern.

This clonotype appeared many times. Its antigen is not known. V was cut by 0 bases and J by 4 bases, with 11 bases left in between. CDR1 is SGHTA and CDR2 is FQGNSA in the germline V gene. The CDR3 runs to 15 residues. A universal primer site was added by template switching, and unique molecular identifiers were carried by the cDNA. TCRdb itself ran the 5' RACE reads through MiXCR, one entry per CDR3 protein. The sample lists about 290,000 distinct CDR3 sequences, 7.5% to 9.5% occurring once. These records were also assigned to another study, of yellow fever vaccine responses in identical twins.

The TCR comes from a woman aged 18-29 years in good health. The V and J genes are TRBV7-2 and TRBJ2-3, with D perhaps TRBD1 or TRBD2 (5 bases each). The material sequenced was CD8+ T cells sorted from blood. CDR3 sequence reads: CASSLAGDMADTQYF. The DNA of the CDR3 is TGTGCCAGCAGCTTAGCGGGGGATATGGCAGATACGCAGTATTTT.